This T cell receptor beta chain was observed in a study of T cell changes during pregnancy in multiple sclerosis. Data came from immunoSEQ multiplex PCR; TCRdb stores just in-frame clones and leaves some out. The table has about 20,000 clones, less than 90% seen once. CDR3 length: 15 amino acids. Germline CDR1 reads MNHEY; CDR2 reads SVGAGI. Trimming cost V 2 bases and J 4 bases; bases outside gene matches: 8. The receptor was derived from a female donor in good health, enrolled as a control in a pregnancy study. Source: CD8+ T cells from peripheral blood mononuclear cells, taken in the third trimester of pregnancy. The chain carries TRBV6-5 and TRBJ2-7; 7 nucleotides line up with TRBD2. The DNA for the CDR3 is TGTGCCAGCAGTTACGATCGCGGGAGCTTGTACGAGCAGTACTTC. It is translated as CASSYDRGSLYEQYF.